These 29 T cell receptor beta chains came from one sample sequenced in a study of T-cell reconstitution after alpha-beta-depleted transplantation in children. Researchers prepared the TCRbeta library using unique molecular identifiers, the study reports. Each CDR3 protein gets one entry after TCRdb re-called the PCR reads with MiXCR. The repertoire holds around 130,000 distinct CDR3 sequences, about a tenth seen once, with nearly 25% in the top ten. This specimen was PBMCs, mostly from graft donor cells, taken 180 days after TCRalphabeta/CD19-depleted stem cell transplant. The receptors originated from a girl in the first two years of life who had a stem cell transplant for combined immunodeficiency, so the T cells may come from the graft donor.

Regarding this clonotype: A much larger clone differs by one base, so this may be a read error. V is TRBV27 and J is TRBJ2-7, with D uncertain. The germline V gene encodes CDR1 MNHEY and CDR2 SMNVEV (reference sequence). The CDR3 sequence is 13 residues long. Trimming removed 1 base from V and 4 bases from J, with 8 bases in between. CDR3 amino acids: CASSLWVGYEQYF. DNA of the CDR3: TGTGCCAGCAGTTTATGGGTCGGGTACGAGCAGTACTTC.

The rearrangement joins TRBV20-1 to TRBJ2-7, with 7 positions matching TRBD2. Germline CDR1 is DFQATT and CDR2 is SNEGSKA (reference sequence). V lost 3 bases to trimming and J lost 5 bases; unmatched junction nucleotides: 7. The CDR3 runs 13 residues. CDR3 region: CSARGLSMNEQYF. The CDR3 DNA is TGCAGTGCTAGGGGACTAAGTATGAACGAGCAGTACTTC.

This clonotype has only a few counts. This sequence joins TRBV27 and TRBJ2-1; 13 bases fit TRBD2. V shed 0 bases, J shed 7 bases, and the junction held 3 bases outside the gene matches. This CDR3 comprises 16 residues. Germline V gives CDR1 MNHEY, CDR2 SMNVEV (reference sequence). In DNA, the CDR3 is TGTGCCAGCAGTTTATCCACTAGCGGGGGGGCGAATGAGCAGTTCTTC. Translated: CASSLSTSGGANEQFF.

This clonotype was detected ten times or more. This chain joins TRBV12-3 or TRBV12-4 and TRBJ2-5; TRBD1 aligns across 11 bases. V lost 7 bases, J lost 3 bases, and 10 bases stayed unmatched. The CDR3 runs 16 residues. CDR3 amino acids: CASTFGRTGGEETQYF. Here the CDR3 DNA reads TGTGCCAGCACCTTCGGCAGGACAGGGGGCGAAGAGACCCAGTACTTC.

This clonotype has more than one count but fewer than ten. The chain joins TRBV6-5 to TRBJ2-1; TRBD1 agrees at 8 bases. The CDR3 runs to 16 residues. CDR1 is MNHEY and CDR2 is SVGAGI in the germline V gene. Losses at the gene ends were 1 base for V and 6 bases for J; bases not matched to a gene: 8. CDR3 sequence (DNA): TGTGCCAGCAGTTACTTTCCCCCGGACAGGGTCAATGAGCAGTTCTTC. Its protein is CASSYFPPDRVNEQFF.

The chain couples TRBV7-6 to TRBJ2-7; maybe TRBD1 (6 bases). CDR1 is SGHVS and CDR2 is FNYEAQ in the germline V gene. The CDR3 has 14 amino acids. The V gene lost 0 bases and the J gene lost 5 bases, with 11 bases spanning the gap. Here the CDR3 DNA reads TGTGCCAGCAGCTTAGCTTTGGGGGCCGACGAGCAGTACTTC. Translation: CASSLALGADEQYF.

The chain uses TRBV5-1 and TRBJ2-2, with D possibly TRBD1 on 6 matching bases. The germline V gene has CDR1 SGHRS and CDR2 YFSETQ. CDR3 length: 18 amino acids. The ends were cut back, 2 bases at V and 1 base at J, with 18 bases in the middle. The CDR3 spells CASSFRGQQGWNTGELFF. In nucleotides, the CDR3 is TGCGCCAGCAGCTTCAGGGGTCAGCAGGGATGGAACACCGGGGAGCTGTTTTTT.

This chain uses TRBV27 with TRBJ2-1, with 12 nucleotides matching TRBD2. Germline trimming cut 4 bases from V and 14 bases from J; bases unmatched to any gene: 6. Germline CDR1 reads MNHEY; CDR2 reads SMNVEV (reference sequence). The CDR3 spans 13 residues. The CDR3 bases are TGTGCCAGCAGTTCGGGACTAGCGGGTTGCGAGTTCTTC. Amino acid sequence: CASSSGLAGCEFF.

This clonotype was picked up a small number of times. The rearrangement joins TRBV12-3 or TRBV12-4 to TRBJ1-2, with D possibly matching TRBD1 (5 bases). The CDR3 consists of 13 residues. V was trimmed by 6 bases and J by 6 bases, leaving 14 bases between them. The CDR3 sequence is CASSSDSSHGYTF. CDR3 DNA sequence: TGTGCCAGCAGCTCCGACAGCTCCCATGGCTACACCTTC.

The rearrangement joins TRBV29-1 to TRBJ2-5; D unresolved. Germline V gene lookup returns CDR1 SQVTM and CDR2 ANQGSEA. The CDR3 consists of 13 residues. V gave up 5 bases and J gave up 4 bases, with 14 bases separating them. The CDR3 here is CSVRGQLLETQYF. The CDR3 nucleotides are TGCAGCGTTCGTGGGCAGTTGTTAGAGACCCAGTACTTC.

As to this clonotype: One end of the junction is discordant with germline, which a read error may explain. The chain joins TRBV7-2 to TRBJ2-7; D is tentatively TRBD1 or TRBD2 (6 bases each). The CDR3 extends over 14 amino acids. Germline CDR1 and CDR2: SGHTA and FQGNSA. The CDR3 DNA follows: TGTTCCAGCAGCTTAAGGGGGGCGGGCTACGAGCAGTACTTC. Translating gives CSSSLRGAGYEQYF.

The chain has TRBV30 and TRBJ2-7; TRBD2 aligns across 11 bases. The V and J ends lost 3 bases and 0 bases, in that order; junction bases with no gene match: 4. The germline V gene has CDR1 GTSNPN and CDR2 SVGIG (reference sequence). There are 15 residues in the CDR3. The CDR3 region has the DNA TGTGCCTGGAGCGGACTAGCGGGTAGCTCCTACGAGCAGTACTTC. This translates into CAWSGLAGSSYEQYF.

This clonotype was detected a few times. DNA of the CDR3: TGTGCCAGCCGCAATCAGTTCGCGTCCGAGCAGTACTTC. It codes for CASRNQFASEQYF. The chain links TRBV2 to TRBJ2-7; D unresolved. Trimming pared 8 bases from V and 6 bases from J, leaving 17 bases between. The CDR3 has 13 amino acids. Germline lookup yields CDR1 SNHLY and CDR2 FYNNEI.

The V and J genes are TRBV10-2 and TRBJ2-2; TRBD2 agrees at 7 bases. The V segment lost 7 bases and the J segment 4 bases; nucleotides outside the gene matches: 9. Germline lookup yields CDR1 WSHSY and CDR2 SAAADI. CDR3 length: 15 residues. CDR3 in amino acids: CASIKGRAGTGELFF. CDR3 DNA: TGCGCCAGCATCAAGGGGAGGGCGGGCACCGGGGAGCTGTTTTTT.

The chain uses TRBV20-1 and TRBJ2-4; 7 bases match TRBD2. This CDR3 is built from 15 residues. The germline CDR1 and CDR2 sequences are DFQATT and SNEGSKA (reference sequence). V trimming: 2 bases; J trimming: 5 bases; junction bases outside the gene matches: 9. The CDR3 DNA reads as TGCAGTGCTAGAAACCGACGGGGGGTCCAAAACATTCAGTACTTC. It translates to CSARNRRGVQNIQYF.

This clonotype was detected only a few times. The genes are TRBV20-1 and TRBJ2-5, with D maybe TRBD1 (5 bases). Germline V lookup: CDR1 DFQATT, CDR2 SNEGSKA (reference sequence). CDR3 length: 14 amino acids. V lost 5 bases and J 7 bases, leaving 20 bases between the germline ends. CDR3 amino acids: CSAEAPTDPRTQYF. The DNA for the CDR3 is TGCAGTGCTGAGGCCCCGACAGACCCACGGACCCAGTACTTC.

The table lists this clonotype with a few counts. This chain joins TRBV19 and TRBJ1-1, with D possibly being TRBD1 (6 bases). Trimming removed 5 bases from V and 7 bases from J, with 8 bases in between. Germline loops: CDR1 LNHDA, CDR2 SQIVND (reference sequence). The CDR3 covers 11 residues. The CDR3 is CASSDRFEAFF. The CDR3 DNA follows: TGTGCCAGTAGTGACAGGTTTGAAGCTTTCTTT.

V and J are TRBV12-3 or TRBV12-4 and TRBJ2-7, with a weak D call TRBD1 (5 bases). CDR3 length: 14 amino acids. V lost 3 bases and J lost 2, with 11 bases in between. As DNA, the CDR3 is TGTGCCAGCAGTTTCCTTACAGGAACCTACGAGCAGTACTTC. This gives the protein CASSFLTGTYEQYF.

This clonotype was observed a few times. This chain joins TRBV20-1 and TRBJ2-3, with TRBD1 matching over 7 bases. The CDR3 runs 15 residues. Per the germline V gene, CDR1 is DFQATT and CDR2 is SNEGSKA (reference sequence). The V and J ends lost 3 bases and 0 bases, in that order; junction bases with no gene match: 6. CDR3 sequence (DNA): TGCAGTGCTAGGGGACAGCTCGTTAGCACAGATACGCAGTATTTT. As protein: CSARGQLVSTDTQYF.

V gene TRBV7-2 combines with J gene TRBJ2-6, with D possibly matching TRBD1 (5 bases). From germline, CDR1 is SGHTA and CDR2 FQGNSA. The length of the CDR3 is 17 residues. Trimming cost V 5 bases and J 0 bases, with 14 bases left between them. Here the CDR3 reads CASSPGLILSGANVLTF. The CDR3 region has the DNA TGTGCCAGCAGCCCAGGGCTTATTCTCTCTGGGGCCAACGTCCTGACTTTC.

The chain is built from TRBV20-1 and TRBJ2-4, with D maybe TRBD1 (6 bases). This CDR3 is 15 amino acids long. Trimming stripped 4 bases from V and 2 bases from J, with 15 bases between. Germline V gene data show CDR1 as DFQATT and CDR2 as SNEGSKA (reference sequence). CDR3 residues: CSATQTGLPKNIQYF. The CDR3 region has the DNA TGCAGTGCTACCCAGACAGGTCTACCCAAAAACATTCAGTACTTC.

This clonotype was seen repeatedly, ten times or more. This chain's CDR3 is CSVRGDSYEQYF. DNA for the CDR3: TGCAGCGTCCGGGGGGACAGCTACGAGCAGTACTTC. The rearrangement links TRBV29-1 to TRBJ2-7, with D perhaps matching TRBD1 or TRBD2 (7 bases each). This CDR3 has 12 residues. Germline V gene lookup returns CDR1 SQVTM and CDR2 ANQGSEA. V lost 6 bases and J lost 3, with 12 bases in between.

This clonotype came up many times. In nucleotides, the CDR3 is TGCAGTGCTAGGCCGGGACAGGGAGGGACTGAAGCTTTCTTT. It encodes CSARPGQGGTEAFF. The V and J genes are TRBV20-1 and TRBJ1-1; 9 nucleotides align to TRBD1. The germline CDR1 and CDR2 sequences are DFQATT and SNEGSKA (reference sequence). The length of the CDR3 is 14 residues. The V gene end was trimmed by 3 bases and the J gene end by 5 bases; junction bases not matched to a gene: 7.

This chain connects TRBV7-9 to TRBJ2-7; D might be TRBD2 (5 bases). This CDR3 is built from 13 residues. Germline assignment: CDR1 SEHNR and CDR2 FQNEAQ (reference sequence). The V end was cut by 1 base, the J end by 4 bases, with 8 bases between. CDR3 sequence reads: CASSLGERYEQYF. The CDR3 region has the DNA TGTGCCAGCAGCTTAGGGGAGCGGTACGAGCAGTACTTC. Combining the CDR3 with reference TRBV7-9 and TRBJ2-7 gives the whole variable domain DTGVSQNPRHKITKRGQNVTFRCDPISEHNRLYWYRQTLGQGPEFLTYFQNEAQLEKSRLLSDRFSAERPKGSFSTLEIQRTEQGDSAMYLCASSLGERYEQYFGPGTRLTVT.

This clonotype was seen many times. The rearrangement joins TRBV7-2 to TRBJ1-5; a possible D gene is TRBD1 (5 bases). The CDR3 totals 16 residues. Between the trimmed V and J ends, which lost 2 bases and 4 bases, there was a span of 15 bases. Germline V gene sequence: CDR1 SGHTA, CDR2 FQGNSA. The CDR3 is CASSLKGGGENQPQHF. CDR3 DNA: TGTGCCAGCAGCTTAAAGGGCGGGGGGGAAAATCAGCCCCAGCATTTT.

In its sample, this clonotype was seen a few times. The CDR3 sequence is CATSDLSGPGGEQFF. The CDR3 coding sequence is TGTGCCACCAGTGATTTGTCCGGGCCTGGGGGTGAGCAGTTCTTC. The V gene is TRBV24-1, the J gene TRBJ2-1; the D call may be TRBD1 or TRBD2 (5 bases each). The CDR3 covers 15 residues. V dropped 0 bases and J dropped 9 bases, with 14 bases sitting between them. CDR1 is KGHDR, CDR2 SFDVKD, per germline.

The V call is TRBV7-1, the J call TRBJ2-1; 12 bases line up with TRBD1. TRBV7-1 falls under the ORF class, with uncertain function. V lost 3 bases, J lost 0 bases, and 18 bases stayed unmatched. The CDR3 sequence is 22 residues long. The CDR3 spells CASSSPGQGARAGGPSYNEQFF. CDR3 nucleotide sequence: TGTGCCAGCAGCTCCCCGGGACAGGGGGCTCGAGCGGGAGGACCCTCCTACAATGAGCAGTTCTTC.

The CDR3 protein is CASSYYGQGAGGYTF. CDR3 coding DNA: TGTGCCAGCAGTTACTACGGACAGGGGGCAGGTGGCTACACCTTC. This chain connects TRBV6-5 to TRBJ1-2, with 11 bases matching TRBD1. J lost 7 bases, V lost 1 base, and 5 bases had no gene match. CDR1 and CDR2 from the germline V gene are MNHEY and SVGAGI. The CDR3 spans 15 residues.

V and J are TRBV10-3 and TRBJ2-1; D is tentatively TRBD1 or TRBD2 (5 bases each). The germline gives CDR1 ENHRY, CDR2 SYGVKD. The CDR3 is 13 residues long. CDR3 protein: CAVQGTSNNEQFF. Here the CDR3 DNA reads TGTGCGGTTCAAGGGACGTCTAACAATGAGCAGTTCTTC.